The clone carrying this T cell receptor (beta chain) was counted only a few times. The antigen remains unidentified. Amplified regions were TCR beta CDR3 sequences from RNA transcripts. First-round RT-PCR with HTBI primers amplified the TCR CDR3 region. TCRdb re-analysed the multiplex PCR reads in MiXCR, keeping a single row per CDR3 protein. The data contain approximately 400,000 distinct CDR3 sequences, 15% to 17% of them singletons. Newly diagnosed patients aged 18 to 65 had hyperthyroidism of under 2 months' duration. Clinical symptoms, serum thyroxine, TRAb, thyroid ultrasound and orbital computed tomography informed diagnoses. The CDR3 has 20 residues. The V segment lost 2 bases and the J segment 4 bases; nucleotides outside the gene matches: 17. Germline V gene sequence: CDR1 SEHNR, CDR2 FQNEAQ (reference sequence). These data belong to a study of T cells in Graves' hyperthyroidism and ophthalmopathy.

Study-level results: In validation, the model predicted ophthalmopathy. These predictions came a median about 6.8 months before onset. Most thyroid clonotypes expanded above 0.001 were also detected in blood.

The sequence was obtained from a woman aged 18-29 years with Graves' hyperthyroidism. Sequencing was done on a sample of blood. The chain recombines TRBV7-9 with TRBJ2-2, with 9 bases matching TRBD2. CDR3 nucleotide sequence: TGTGCCAGCAGCTTATTTGGTATCGATGATAGCGGGGGTTTCACCGGGGAGCTGTTTTTT. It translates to CASSLFGIDDSGGFTGELFF.